The rows below give T cell receptor beta chains drawn from one sample of a study of CD8+CD57+ T cells in acquired aplastic anemia. TCRdb re-called the reads with MiXCR, one entry per CDR3 protein. The data contain 100,000 to 150,000 distinct CDR3 sequences, roughly 40% of them singletons. The sequenced sample was sorted CD4+, CD8+, or CD8+CD57+ T cells (not recorded which) from PBMCs. Receptor source: a human donor with aplastic anemia. Each CDR3 is given with its conserved first and last residue.

TRBV2	TRBJ1-5	CASSRTGGQPQHF
TRBV5-4	TRBJ2-7	CASSQPGNSYELYF
TRBV20-1	TRBJ2-3	CSASSQYFTDTQYF
TRBV7-8	TRBJ1-1	CASSPRTDPLTEAFF
TRBV20-1	TRBJ1-1	CSAPRVEGPNTEAFF
TRBV28	TRBJ1-5	CASSYGVLRNQPQHF
TRBV6-5	TRBJ2-5	CASSYSWARETQYF
TRBV7-2	TRBJ2-7	CASSFGTPTYEQYF
TRBV2	TRBJ1-1	CASRRGGISTEAFF
TRBV6-1	TRBJ2-7	CASTEGGHSYEQYF
TRBV10-3	TRBJ1-4	CATRGETQGEKLFF
TRBV4-1	TRBJ2-1	CASSHDGQGPYNEQFF
TRBV10-3	TRBJ2-7	CATSGTRTTYEQYF
TRBV6-1	TRBJ1-3	CASSRTGEVGNTIYF
TRBV7-9	TRBJ2-7	CASSSDRDISYEQYF
TRBV4-2	TRBJ2-3	CASSPRPGAASTDTQYF
TRBV10-1	TRBJ2-1	CASRTSGGLNNEQFF
TRBV20-1	TRBJ1-4	CSAPTDLGEKLFF
TRBV6-2/TRBV6-3	TRBJ2-1	CASSYAGTENNEQFF
TRBV12-3/TRBV12-4	TRBJ1-1	CASSAAGEAFF
TRBV12-5	TRBJ2-5	CASGFKDRASQETQYF
TRBV19	TRBJ1-5	CASSILRESNQPQHF
TRBV5-1	TRBJ2-3	CASSLGSGGEDTQYF
TRBV25-1	TRBJ1-6	CASSETPLGGSPLHF
TRBV20-1	TRBJ1-6	CSVRQGVNSPLHF
TRBV24-1	TRBJ1-3	CATSDSLQGGAIYF
TRBV20-1	TRBJ2-5	CSARGRLTRGGRETQYF
TRBV12-3/TRBV12-4	TRBJ1-2	CASSLNLGGYTF
TRBV15	TRBJ1-1	CATSRADRQTEAFF
TRBV6-2/TRBV6-3	TRBJ2-3	CASSWGTAESDTQYF
TRBV10-3	TRBJ1-1	CATGGTFAFF
TRBV19	TRBJ2-2	CASSRAGTNTGELFF
TRBV7-3	TRBJ1-1	CASSLQGWDTEAFF
TRBV29-1	TRBJ2-2	CSAGTGSTGELFF
TRBV5-1	TRBJ2-2	CASSLTGKNTGELFF
TRBV5-6	TRBJ1-2	CASSPGTGHGYTF
TRBV20-1	TRBJ1-5	CSARVSDQSNQPQHF
TRBV11-3	TRBJ1-2	CASSASANYGYTF
TRBV10-3	TRBJ1-2	CAISVGRASNYGYTF
TRBV20-1	TRBJ2-3	CSACPVTSGGLTDTQYF
TRBV20-1	TRBJ1-6	CSARAGDYNSPLHF
TRBV29-1	TRBJ2-7	CSVETSGYEQYF
TRBV10-2	TRBJ1-6	CASSERWGGHNSPLHF
TRBV7-9	TRBJ2-5	CASSLGVAGREETQYF
TRBV12-3/TRBV12-4	TRBJ1-6	CASSPPGDNSPLHF
TRBV19	TRBJ1-1	CASSLRDRGNTEAFF